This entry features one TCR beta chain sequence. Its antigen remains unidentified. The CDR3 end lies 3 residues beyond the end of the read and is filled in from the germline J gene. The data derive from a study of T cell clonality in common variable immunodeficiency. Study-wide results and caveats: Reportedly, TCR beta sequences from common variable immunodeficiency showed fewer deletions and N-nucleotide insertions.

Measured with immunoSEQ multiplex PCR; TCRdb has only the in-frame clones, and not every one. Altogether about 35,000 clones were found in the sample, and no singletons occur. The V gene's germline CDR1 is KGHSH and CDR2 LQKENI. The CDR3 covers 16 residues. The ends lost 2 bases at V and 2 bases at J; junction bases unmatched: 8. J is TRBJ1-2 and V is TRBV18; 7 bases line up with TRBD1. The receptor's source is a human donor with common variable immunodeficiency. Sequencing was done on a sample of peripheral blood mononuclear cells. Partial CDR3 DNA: TGTGCCAGCTCACCAAAAACGGGACAGACCAACTATGGC. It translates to CASSPKTGQTNYG. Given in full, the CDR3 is CASSPKTGQTNYGYTF.